A single sample is the source of the 11 T cell receptor beta chains below, sequenced in a study of T cells after posttransplantation cyclophosphamide. Profiling relied on immunoSEQ multiplex PCR, and the TCRdb table lists in-frame clones only, not all of them. The sample shows around 44,000 clones, none of them appearing just once. Sequencing was carried out using PBMCs. The receptors were sampled from a man aged 40-55 years in good health, CMV-negative, and a related stem cell transplant donor.

This clone was counted at least ten times. The chain recombines TRBV5-1 with TRBJ1-1; maybe TRBD1 (5 bases). CDR1 is SGHRS, CDR2 YFSETQ, per germline. Trimming shortened V by 1 base and J by 4 bases, and 17 bases separated the two germline ends. This CDR3 has 16 residues. The CDR3 reads CASSLKLGASGTEAFF. DNA for the CDR3: TGCGCCAGCAGCTTGAAGCTAGGGGCCTCAGGCACTGAAGCTTTCTTT.

This clone was recorded many times. The rearrangement links TRBV10-2 to TRBJ1-5; D unresolved. CDR1 is WSHSY, CDR2 SAAADI, per germline. Trimming removed 8 bases at V and 5 bases at J, with 10 bases between. The CDR3 totals 12 residues. The CDR3 region is CASCEGDQPQHF. In nucleotides, the CDR3 is TGCGCCAGCTGCGAGGGCGATCAGCCCCAGCATTTT.

This clone occurred many times. The chain couples TRBV5-1 to TRBJ2-1; possibly TRBD2 for D (5 bases). The V end lost 2 bases, the J end lost 2 bases, and 23 bases lay between the germline ends. Germline-derived CDR1 and CDR2 are SGHRS and YFSETQ. The CDR3 is made up of 19 amino acids. The CDR3 region is CASSFGIYGSGSTYNEQFF. The CDR3 DNA follows: TGCGCCAGCAGCTTCGGTATCTATGGGAGCGGTTCCACCTACAATGAGCAGTTCTTC. Full variable domain (outside the CDR3, taken from reference TRBV5-1 and TRBJ2-1): KAGVTQTPRYLIKTRGQQVTLSCSPISGHRSVSWYQQTPGQGLQFLFEYFSETQRNKGNFPGRFSGRQFSNSRSEMNVSTLELGDSALYLCASSFGIYGSGSTYNEQFFGPGTRLTVL.

This clone was seen ten or more times. The chain joins TRBV4-3 to TRBJ2-3; perhaps TRBD2 as D (6 bases). This CDR3 has 16 residues. Trimming took 4 bases from V and 0 from J, leaving 14 bases between them. From germline, CDR1 is LGHNA and CDR2 YSLEER. The DNA of the CDR3 is TGCGCCAGCAGCCGGGACTCAACCTCTAGCACAGATACGCAGTATTTT. Its translation is CASSRDSTSSTDTQYF.

This clone was seen ten or more times. The chain uses TRBV4-1 and TRBJ1-5; D may be TRBD1 (6 bases). Germline CDR1 is MGHRA and CDR2 is YSYEKL. This CDR3 has 15 residues. Between the trimmed V and J ends, which lost 1 base and 6 bases, there was a span of 13 bases. As DNA, the CDR3 is TGCGCCAGCAGCCAAGTTACAGGGTTAAGTCAGCCCCAGCATTTT. As protein: CASSQVTGLSQPQHF.

This clone has a count of ten or more. The V gene is TRBV13, the J gene TRBJ2-5; D gene unclear. V dropped 4 bases and J dropped 5 bases, with 5 bases sitting between them. Germline-derived CDR1 and CDR2 are PRHDT and FYEKMQ (reference sequence). CDR3 length: 11 amino acids. The CDR3 here is CASSYMETQYF. The DNA of the CDR3 is TGTGCCAGCAGCTATATGGAGACCCAGTACTTC.

This clone occurred many times. The rearrangement joins TRBV5-1 to TRBJ1-2; D is possibly TRBD1 (5 bases). The CDR3 length is 14 residues. Deletions cut 0 bases from V and 2 bases from J, with 8 bases between. Germline lookup yields CDR1 SGHRS and CDR2 YFSETQ. Here the CDR3 reads CASSLGPGNYGYTF. DNA for the CDR3: TGCGCCAGCAGCTTGGGTCCAGGGAACTATGGCTACACCTTC.

This clone showed up many times. The rearrangement joins TRBV19 to TRBJ1-1; possibly TRBD1 for D (5 bases). Trimming removed 0 bases from V and 1 base from J, with 15 bases in between. This CDR3 is built from 17 residues. Germline V gene sequence: CDR1 LNHDA, CDR2 SQIVND (reference sequence). CDR3 sequence reads: CASSIDLQGSPNTEAFF. CDR3 sequence (DNA): TGTGCCAGTAGTATAGATCTGCAGGGTTCTCCGAACACTGAAGCTTTCTTT.

The chain links TRBV5-4 to TRBJ1-6; weak D call: TRBD1 (5 bases). V lost 0 bases and J lost 7, with 14 bases in between. The CDR3 has 16 residues. CDR1 is SGHNT and CDR2 is YYREEE in the germline V gene (reference sequence). The CDR3 nucleotides are TGTGCCAGCAGCTTGGGGCTAGGGGAACCGAATTCACCCCTCCACTTT. Its protein is CASSLGLGEPNSPLHF.

This clone came up many times. This rearrangement joins TRBV2 to TRBJ2-3; D uncertain. Germline CDR1 reads SNHLY; CDR2 reads FYNNEI. The CDR3 loop spans 13 amino acids. Trimming took 4 bases from V and 6 from J, leaving 11 bases between them. DNA of the CDR3: TGTGCCAGCAGTGTACACAGTCAGGATACGCAGTATTTT. It specifies CASSVHSQDTQYF. Based on the CDR3 plus reference TRBV2 and TRBJ2-3, the full variable domain is EPEVTQTPSHQVTQMGQEVILRCVPISNHLYFYWYRQILGQKVEFLVSFYNNEISEKSEIFDDQFSVERPDGSNFTLKIRSTKLEDSAMYFCASSVHSQDTQYFGPGTRLTVL.

This clone was observed many times. CDR3 nucleotides: TGCGCCAGCAGCTTGGGTCTGTTTGCTAGCGGGATTTCTGGGGCCAACGTCCTGACTTTC. It is translated as CASSLGLFASGISGANVLTF. The chain carries TRBV5-1 and TRBJ2-6; TRBD2 matches at 9 bases. The germline V gene has CDR1 SGHRS and CDR2 YFSETQ. Unmatched junction bases numbered 11, after V lost 0 bases and J lost 1 base. The CDR3 totals 20 residues.